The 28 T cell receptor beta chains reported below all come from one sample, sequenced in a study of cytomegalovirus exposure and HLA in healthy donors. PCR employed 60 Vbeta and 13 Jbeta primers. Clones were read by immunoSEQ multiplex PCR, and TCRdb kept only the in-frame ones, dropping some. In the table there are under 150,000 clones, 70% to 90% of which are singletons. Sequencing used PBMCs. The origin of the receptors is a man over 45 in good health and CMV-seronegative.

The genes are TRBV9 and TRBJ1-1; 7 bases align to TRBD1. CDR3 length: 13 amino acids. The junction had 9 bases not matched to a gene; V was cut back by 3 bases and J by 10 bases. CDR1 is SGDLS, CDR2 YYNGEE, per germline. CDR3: CASSARGTAIAFF. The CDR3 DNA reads TGTGCCAGCAGCGCCAGGGGGACAGCGATAGCTTTCTTT.

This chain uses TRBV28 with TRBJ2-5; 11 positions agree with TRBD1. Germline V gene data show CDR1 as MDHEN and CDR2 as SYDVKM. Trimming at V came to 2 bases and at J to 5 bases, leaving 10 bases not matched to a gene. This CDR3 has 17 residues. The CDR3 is CASSLAGQGASYETQYF. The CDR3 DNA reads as TGTGCCAGCAGTTTAGCAGGACAGGGGGCTTCTTATGAGACCCAGTACTTC. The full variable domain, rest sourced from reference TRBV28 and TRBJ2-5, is DVKVTQSSRYLVKRTGEKVFLECVQDMDHENMFWYRQDPGLGLRLIYFSYDVKMKEKGDIPEGYSVSREKKERFSLILESASTNQTSMYLCASSLAGQGASYETQYFGPGTRLLVL.

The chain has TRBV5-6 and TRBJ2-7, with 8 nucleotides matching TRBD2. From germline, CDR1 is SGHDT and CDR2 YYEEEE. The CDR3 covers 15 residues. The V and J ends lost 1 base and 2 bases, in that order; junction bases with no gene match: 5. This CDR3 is CASSLPGLGPYEQYF. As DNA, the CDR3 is TGTGCCAGCAGCTTGCCGGGACTAGGGCCCTACGAGCAGTACTTC.

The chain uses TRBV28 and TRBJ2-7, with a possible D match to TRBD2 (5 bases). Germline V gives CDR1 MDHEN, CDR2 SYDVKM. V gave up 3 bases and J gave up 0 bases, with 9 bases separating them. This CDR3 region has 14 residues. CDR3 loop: CASSFKRDSYEQYF. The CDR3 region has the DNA TGTGCCAGCAGTTTTAAGAGGGACTCCTACGAGCAGTACTTC.

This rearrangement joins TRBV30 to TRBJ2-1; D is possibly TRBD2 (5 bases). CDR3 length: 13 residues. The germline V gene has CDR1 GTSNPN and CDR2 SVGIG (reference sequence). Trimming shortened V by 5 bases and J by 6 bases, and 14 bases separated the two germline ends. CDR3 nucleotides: TGTGCCTGGGGGCTAGGCGGGCGCAATGAGCAGTTCTTC. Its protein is CAWGLGGRNEQFF.

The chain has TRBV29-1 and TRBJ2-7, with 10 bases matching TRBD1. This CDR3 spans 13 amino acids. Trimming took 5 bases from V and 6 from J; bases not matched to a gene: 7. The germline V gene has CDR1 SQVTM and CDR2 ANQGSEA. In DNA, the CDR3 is TGCAGCGTTCCGGGACAGGGGAACGGCGAGCAGTACTTC. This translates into CSVPGQGNGEQYF.

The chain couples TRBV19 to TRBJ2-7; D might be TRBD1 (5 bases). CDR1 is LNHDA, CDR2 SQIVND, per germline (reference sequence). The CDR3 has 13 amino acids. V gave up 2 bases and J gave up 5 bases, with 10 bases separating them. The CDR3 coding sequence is TGTGCCAGTAGTATATCAGGGATCAACGAGCAGTACTTC. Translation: CASSISGINEQYF. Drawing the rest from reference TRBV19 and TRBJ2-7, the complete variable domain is DGGITQSPKYLFRKEGQNVTLSCEQNLNHDAMYWYRQDPGQGLRLIYYSQIVNDFQKGDIAEGYSVSREKKESFPLTVTSAQKNPTAFYLCASSISGINEQYFGPGTRLTVT.

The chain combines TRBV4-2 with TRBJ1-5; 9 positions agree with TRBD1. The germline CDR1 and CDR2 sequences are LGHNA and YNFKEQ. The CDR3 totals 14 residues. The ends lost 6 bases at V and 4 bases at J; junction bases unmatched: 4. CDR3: CASSRTGENQPQHF. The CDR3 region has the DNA TGTGCCAGCAGTCGGACAGGGGAGAATCAGCCCCAGCATTTT.

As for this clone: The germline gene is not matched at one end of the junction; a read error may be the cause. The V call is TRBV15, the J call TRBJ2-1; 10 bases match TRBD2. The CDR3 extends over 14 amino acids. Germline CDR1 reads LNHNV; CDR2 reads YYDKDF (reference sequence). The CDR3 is CATGSGGSSNEQFF. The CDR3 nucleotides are TGTGCCACGGGTAGCGGGGGGTCCTCCAATGAGCAGTTCTTC.

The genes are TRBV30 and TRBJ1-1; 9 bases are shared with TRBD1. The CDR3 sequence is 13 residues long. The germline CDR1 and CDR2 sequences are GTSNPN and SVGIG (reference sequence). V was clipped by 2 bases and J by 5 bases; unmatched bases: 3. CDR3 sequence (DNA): TGTGCCTGGAGTTGGACAGGGGAGACTGAAGCTTTCTTT. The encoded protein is CAWSWTGETEAFF.

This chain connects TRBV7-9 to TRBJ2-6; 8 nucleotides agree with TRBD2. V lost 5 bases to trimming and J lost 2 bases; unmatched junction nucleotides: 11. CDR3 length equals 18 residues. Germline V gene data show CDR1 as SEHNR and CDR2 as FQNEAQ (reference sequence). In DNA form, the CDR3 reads TGTGCCAGCAGCCAGCACGCACTAGCGGCGACTGGGGCCAACGTCCTGACTTTC. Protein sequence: CASSQHALAATGANVLTF. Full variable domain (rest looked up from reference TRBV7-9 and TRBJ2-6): DTGVSQNPRHKITKRGQNVTFRCDPISEHNRLYWYRQTLGQGPEFLTYFQNEAQLEKSRLLSDRFSAERPKGSFSTLEIQRTEQGDSAMYLCASSQHALAATGANVLTFGAGSRLTVL.

The chain's CDR3 is CASSEALPSGSTTYEQYF. As DNA, the CDR3 is TGTGCCAGCAGTGAAGCGCTTCCGAGCGGGAGTACGACCTACGAGCAGTACTTC. The rearrangement links TRBV6-1 to TRBJ2-7, with TRBD2 matching over 8 bases. Germline-derived CDR1 and CDR2 are MNHNS and SASEGT. V trimming: 0 bases; J trimming: 2 bases; junction bases outside the gene matches: 12. There are 18 residues in the CDR3.

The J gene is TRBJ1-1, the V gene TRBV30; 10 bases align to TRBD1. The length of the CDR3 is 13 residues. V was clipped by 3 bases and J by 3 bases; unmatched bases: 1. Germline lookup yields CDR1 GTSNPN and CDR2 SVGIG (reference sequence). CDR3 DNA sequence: TGTGCCTGGAGGGACAGGGGGTACACTGAAGCTTTCTTT. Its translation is CAWRDRGYTEAFF.

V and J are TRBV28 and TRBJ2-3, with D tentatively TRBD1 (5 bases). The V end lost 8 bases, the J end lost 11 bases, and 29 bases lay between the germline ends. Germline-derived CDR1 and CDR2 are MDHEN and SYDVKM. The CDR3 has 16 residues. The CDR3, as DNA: TGTGCCAGCTCCCAGGGTCAAGACACTAACCGGGCGAAGCAGTATTTT. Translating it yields CASSQGQDTNRAKQYF. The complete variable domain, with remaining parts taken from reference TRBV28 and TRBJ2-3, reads DVKVTQSSRYLVKRTGEKVFLECVQDMDHENMFWYRQDPGLGLRLIYFSYDVKMKEKGDIPEGYSVSREKKERFSLILESASTNQTSMYLCASSQGQDTNRAKQYFGPGTRLTVL.

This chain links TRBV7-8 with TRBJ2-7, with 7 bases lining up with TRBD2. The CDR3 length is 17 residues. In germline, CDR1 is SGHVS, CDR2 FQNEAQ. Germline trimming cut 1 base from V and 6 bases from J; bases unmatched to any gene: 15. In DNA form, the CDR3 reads TGTGCCAGCAGCTTAGTCGGGATAGCTTCCGCGGGAGTCGAGCAGTACTTC. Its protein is CASSLVGIASAGVEQYF.

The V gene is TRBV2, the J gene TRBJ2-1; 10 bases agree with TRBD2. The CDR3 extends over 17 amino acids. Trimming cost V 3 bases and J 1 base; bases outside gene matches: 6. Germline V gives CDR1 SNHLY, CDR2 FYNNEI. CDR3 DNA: TGTGCCAGCAGTGATCAGGCTAGCGGGAGTTCCTACAATGAGCAGTTCTTC. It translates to CASSDQASGSSYNEQFF.

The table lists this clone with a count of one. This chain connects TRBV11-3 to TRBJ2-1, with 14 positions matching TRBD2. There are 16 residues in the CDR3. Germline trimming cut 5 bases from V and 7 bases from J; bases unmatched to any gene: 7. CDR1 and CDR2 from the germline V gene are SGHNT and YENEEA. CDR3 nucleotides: TGTGCCAGCAGCGCCAGACTAGCGGGGGGGCTAAATGAGCAGTTCTTC. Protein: CASSARLAGGLNEQFF.

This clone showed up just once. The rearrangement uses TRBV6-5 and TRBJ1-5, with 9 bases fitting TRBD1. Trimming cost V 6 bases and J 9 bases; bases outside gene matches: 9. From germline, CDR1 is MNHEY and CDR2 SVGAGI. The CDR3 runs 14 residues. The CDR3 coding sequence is TGTGCCAGCAGGTTGACAGGGGGGGCTTCGCCCCAGCATTTT. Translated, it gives CASRLTGGASPQHF.

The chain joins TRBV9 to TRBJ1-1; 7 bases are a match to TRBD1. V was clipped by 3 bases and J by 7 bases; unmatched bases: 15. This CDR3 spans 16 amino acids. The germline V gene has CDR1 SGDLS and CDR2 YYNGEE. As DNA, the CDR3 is TGTGCCAGCAGCGCGAAAGGCCAGTCCAGGGGGTTTGAAGCTTTCTTT. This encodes CASSAKGQSRGFEAFF.

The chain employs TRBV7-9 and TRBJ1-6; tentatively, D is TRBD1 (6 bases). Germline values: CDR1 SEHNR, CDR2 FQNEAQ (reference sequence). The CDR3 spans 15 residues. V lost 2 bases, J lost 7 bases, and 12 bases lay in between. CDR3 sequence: CASSLQSQGNSPLHF. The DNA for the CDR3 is TGTGCCAGCAGCTTACAGAGCCAGGGGAATTCACCCCTCCACTTT.

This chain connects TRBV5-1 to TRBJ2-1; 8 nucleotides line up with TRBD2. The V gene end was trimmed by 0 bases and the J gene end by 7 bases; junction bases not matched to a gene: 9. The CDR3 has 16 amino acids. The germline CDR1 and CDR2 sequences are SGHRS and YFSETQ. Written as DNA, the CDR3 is TGCGCCAGCAGCTTGGAAGCAAGCGGGAGAACGAATGAGCAGTTCTTC. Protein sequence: CASSLEASGRTNEQFF.

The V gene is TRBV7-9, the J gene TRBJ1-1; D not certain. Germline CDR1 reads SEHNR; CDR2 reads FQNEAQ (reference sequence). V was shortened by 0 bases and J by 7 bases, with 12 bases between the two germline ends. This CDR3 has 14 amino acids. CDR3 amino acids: CASSLAGEILEAFF. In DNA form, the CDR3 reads TGTGCCAGCAGCTTAGCTGGGGAGATACTTGAAGCTTTCTTT.

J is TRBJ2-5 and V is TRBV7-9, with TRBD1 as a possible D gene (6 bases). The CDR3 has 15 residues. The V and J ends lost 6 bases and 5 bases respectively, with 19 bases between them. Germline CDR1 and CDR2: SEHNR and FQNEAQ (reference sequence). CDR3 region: CASSLWGPQGETQYF. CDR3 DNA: TGTGCCAGCAGTCTATGGGGACCGCAGGGGGAGACCCAGTACTTC.

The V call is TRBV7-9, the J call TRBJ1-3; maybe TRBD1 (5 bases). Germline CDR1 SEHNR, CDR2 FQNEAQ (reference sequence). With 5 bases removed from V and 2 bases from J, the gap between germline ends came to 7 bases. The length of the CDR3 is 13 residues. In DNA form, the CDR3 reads TGTGCCAGCAGCCCGGACACTGGAAACACCATATATTTT. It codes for CASSPDTGNTIYF.

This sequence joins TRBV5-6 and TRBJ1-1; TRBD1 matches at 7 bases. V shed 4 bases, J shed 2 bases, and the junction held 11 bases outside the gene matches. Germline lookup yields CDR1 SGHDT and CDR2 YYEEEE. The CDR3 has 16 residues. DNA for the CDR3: TGTGCCAGCAGCAGCAGCTTAGGGACAGTTAACACTGAAGCTTTCTTT. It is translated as CASSSSLGTVNTEAFF. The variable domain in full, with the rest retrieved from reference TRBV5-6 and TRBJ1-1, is DAGVTQSPTHLIKTRGQQVTLRCSPKSGHDTVSWYQQALGQGPQFIFQYYEEEERQRGNFPDRFSGHQFPNYSSELNVNALLLGDSALYLCASSSSLGTVNTEAFFGQGTRLTVV.

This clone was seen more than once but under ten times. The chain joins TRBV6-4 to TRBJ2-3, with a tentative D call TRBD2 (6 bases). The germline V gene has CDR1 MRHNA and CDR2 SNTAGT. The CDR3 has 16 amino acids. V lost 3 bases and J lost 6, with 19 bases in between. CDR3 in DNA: TGTGCCAGCAGTGAATTCCCAGCGGGCCTAGATGATACGCAGTATTTT. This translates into CASSEFPAGLDDTQYF.

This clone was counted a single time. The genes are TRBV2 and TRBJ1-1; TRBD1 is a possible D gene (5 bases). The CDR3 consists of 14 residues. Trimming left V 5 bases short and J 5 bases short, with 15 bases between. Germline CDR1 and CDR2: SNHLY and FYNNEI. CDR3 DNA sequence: TGTGCCAGCAGTCTCAGGGTCAAAGGTACTGAAGCTTTCTTT. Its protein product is CASSLRVKGTEAFF.

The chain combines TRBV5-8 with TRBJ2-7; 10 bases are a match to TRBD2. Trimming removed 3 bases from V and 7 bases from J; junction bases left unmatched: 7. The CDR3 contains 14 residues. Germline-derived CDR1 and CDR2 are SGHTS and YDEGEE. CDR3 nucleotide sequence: TGTGCCAGCAGCTACCTAGCGGGGGTAGGTGAGCAGTACTTC. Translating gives CASSYLAGVGEQYF. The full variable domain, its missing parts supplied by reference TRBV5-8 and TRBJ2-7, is EAGVTQSPTHLIKTRGQQATLRCSPISGHTSVYWYQQALGLGLQFLLWYDEGEERNRGNFPPRFSGRQFPNYSSELNVNALELEDSALYLCASSYLAGVGEQYFGPGTRLTVT.